A selection of T cell receptor beta chains follows, all from one sample in a study of T cells in Graves' hyperthyroidism and ophthalmopathy. TCRdb redid the calling of the multiplex PCR reads with MiXCR, one entry per CDR3 protein. The sample gives fewer than 650,000 distinct CDR3 sequences, around 15% of which show up once; approximately 15% is in the top ten. Sequenced material: blood. Receptors were obtained from a woman in her thirties or forties with Graves' hyperthyroidism. CDR3s include the opening cysteine and the closing phenylalanine or tryptophan. The D gene is left open where the match is weak. Clone size appears in some rows only: once, few, many, or a class for an expanded clone.

TRBV11-2	-	14	-	TRBJ2-5	CASSTPHGIGTQYF	TGTGCCAGCAGCACCCCTCACGGCATCGGGACCCAGTACTTC
TRBV7-9	-	13	-	TRBJ2-6	CASSLGRANVLTF	TGTGCCAGCAGCTTGGGGAGGGCCAACGTCCTGACTTTC
TRBV12-3/TRBV12-4	TRBD1	14	few	TRBJ1-2	CASRRQGRLYGYTF	TGTGCCAGCAGGAGACAGGGGCGCCTTTATGGCTACACCTTC
TRBV29-1	-	13	-	TRBJ1-1	CSVEVPTNTEAFF	TGCAGCGTTGAAGTGCCAACTAACACTGAAGCTTTCTTT
TRBV12-3/TRBV12-4	-	16	many	TRBJ2-3	CASSLGAGEGSDTQYF	TGTGCCAGCAGTTTAGGAGCAGGGGAGGGCTCGGATACGCAGTATTTT
TRBV5-1	-	15	many	TRBJ2-1	CASSLVTAKSNEQFF	TGCGCCAGCAGCTTGGTGACGGCGAAAAGCAATGAGCAGTTCTTC
TRBV9	-	14	few	TRBJ1-2	CASSVAGLPRGYTF	TGTGCCAGCAGCGTGGCGGGACTCCCGAGGGGCTACACCTTC
TRBV2	TRBD2	16	many	TRBJ2-3	CASSEDPGGSTDTQYF	TGTGCCAGCAGTGAAGACCCGGGGGGGAGCACAGATACGCAGTATTTT
TRBV20-1	-	15	many	TRBJ2-2	CSVLPGATNTGELFF	TGCAGTGTCTTACCGGGGGCGACGAACACCGGGGAGCTGTTTTTT
TRBV10-3	-	12	-	TRBJ2-5	CAISRRQETQYF	TGTGCCATCAGTCGACGGCAAGAGACCCAGTACTTC
TRBV6-1	TRBD2	16	many	TRBJ2-3	CARDLEWEGGTDTQYF	TGTGCCAGGGACTTAGAGTGGGAGGGAGGCACAGATACGCAGTATTTT
TRBV2	-	14	many	TRBJ2-3	CASSEEVSVDTQYF	TGTGCCAGCAGTGAAGAGGTTAGCGTCGATACGCAGTATTTT
TRBV28	-	17	many	TRBJ2-3	CASSPSPGFLDTDTQYF	TGTGCCAGCAGTCCTAGTCCAGGGTTTTTGGACACAGATACGCAGTATTTT
TRBV6-1	-	13	-	TRBJ1-1	CASSEVWGTEAFF	TGTGCCAGCAGTGAAGTATGGGGCACTGAAGCTTTCTTT
TRBV18	-	14	many	TRBJ1-1	CASSPGAVNTEAFF	TGTGCCAGCTCACCCGGGGCAGTGAACACTGAAGCTTTCTTT
TRBV12-3/TRBV12-4	-	16	many	TRBJ1-5	CASSLSGGEGNQPQHF	TGTGCCAGCAGTTTATCCGGGGGGGAAGGCAATCAGCCCCAGCATTTT
TRBV28	TRBD2	16	many	TRBJ2-2	CASSPLGLAGDGELFF	TGTGCCAGCAGTCCCCTGGGACTAGCGGGAGACGGGGAGCTGTTTTTT
TRBV19	-	14	few	TRBJ2-1	CASSKDSSYNEQFF	TGTGCCAGTAGTAAGGACAGCTCCTACAATGAGCAGTTCTTC
TRBV11-3	TRBD2	17	-	TRBJ2-7	CASSSGGTGGRSNEQYF	TGTGCCAGCAGCTCTGGAGGGACGGGCGGGAGATCCAACGAGCAGTACTTC
TRBV9	-	15	many	TRBJ1-5	CASSDTGSPHQPQHF	TGTGCCAGCAGCGATACCGGGAGCCCTCATCAGCCCCAGCATTTT
TRBV10-3	-	13	few	TRBJ2-1	CAISETVWDEQFF	TGTGCCATCAGTGAAACAGTTTGGGATGAGCAGTTCTTC
TRBV3-1	-	12	many	TRBJ1-1	CASSRSRRETFF	TGTGCCAGCAGCCGAAGCAGGCGGGAAACTTTCTTT
TRBV5-1	-	15	-	TRBJ2-1	CASSLSRTAYDEQFF	TGCGCCAGCAGCTTGTCCAGGACAGCGTATGATGAGCAGTTCTTC
TRBV5-1	TRBD2	16	many	TRBJ2-1	CASSLSASGGNNEQFF	TGCGCCAGCAGCTTGAGTGCTAGCGGGGGAAACAATGAGCAGTTCTTC
TRBV7-2	-	16	many	TRBJ2-4	CASSLASGSGSGIQYF	TGTGCCAGCAGCTTAGCCTCGGGAAGCGGTAGCGGCATTCAGTACTTC
TRBV12-5	-	14	many	TRBJ1-5	CASAEEGGNQPQHF	TGTGCTAGTGCCGAGGAGGGGGGCAATCAGCCCCAGCATTTT